What follows describes a single TCR beta chain. The data were produced by immunoSEQ multiplex PCR, yet TCRdb's version contains in-frame clones alone and is incomplete. The repertoire holds approximately 180,000 clones, with roughly 89% as singletons. This sample is part of a study of blood T cell repertoires in COVID-19. Overall study context: Acute-phase and convalescent COVID-19 samples originated in the United States, Italy and Spain.

The V end was cut by 0 bases, the J end by 4 bases, with 14 bases between. The CDR3 consists of 16 residues. Germline lookup yields CDR1 SGDLS and CDR2 YYNGEE. The sample was PBMCs or T cells enriched from blood (not recorded which). This sequence joins TRBV9 and TRBJ1-3; possibly TRBD1 for D (5 bases). This TCR was recovered from a woman aged 40 to 55 with acute COVID-19. CDR3 sequence (DNA): TGTGCCAGCAGCGTAGCCCCTGGGGCAGGGGGAAACACCATATATTTT. Amino acid sequence: CASSVAPGAGGNTIYF. Drawing the rest from reference TRBV9 and TRBJ1-3, the complete variable domain is DSGVTQTPKHLITATGQRVTLRCSPRSGDLSVYWYQQSLDQGLQFLIQYYNGEERAKGNILERFSAQQFPDLHSELNLSSLELGDSALYFCASSVAPGAGGNTIYFGEGSWLTVV.